These 14 T cell receptor beta chains were sequenced from one sample in a study of early T cells in non-severe SARS-CoV-2 infection. TCRdb passed the 5' RACE reads through MiXCR, listing each CDR3 protein once. This sample has 40,000 to 65,000 distinct CDR3 sequences, with over 7% found just once. Specimen: whole blood. These receptor sequences come from an adult who was a healthcare worker with PCR-confirmed SARS-CoV-2 infection or an uninfected control (not recorded which).

This clonotype was found a few times. The V call is TRBV18, the J call TRBJ2-3; 7 nucleotides match TRBD2. The germline CDR1 and CDR2 sequences are KGHSH and LQKENI. Trimming removed 3 bases from V and 1 base from J; junction bases left unmatched: 4. The CDR3 is made up of 15 amino acids. This CDR3 is CASSPDAGGTDTQYF. The CDR3 coding sequence is TGTGCCAGCTCACCTGATGCGGGGGGCACAGATACGCAGTATTTT.

This clonotype was counted many times. This rearrangement joins TRBV24-1 to TRBJ2-1; 8 nucleotides align to TRBD2. V trimming: 3 bases; J trimming: 0 bases; junction bases outside the gene matches: 6. There are 17 residues in the CDR3. Germline V gene sequence: CDR1 KGHDR, CDR2 SFDVKD. The CDR3 protein is CATSDGHSGVSYNEQFF. CDR3 nucleotide sequence: TGTGCCACCAGTGATGGCCATAGCGGGGTCTCCTACAATGAGCAGTTCTTC.

This clonotype turned up a few times. The V gene is TRBV12-3 or TRBV12-4, the J gene TRBJ1-6, with D unclear. V lost 8 bases and J 2 bases, leaving 7 bases between the germline ends. The CDR3 covers 13 residues. CDR3 bases: TGTGCCAGCCGGCAGGCCTATAATTCACCCCTCCACTTT. It specifies CASRQAYNSPLHF.

The chain carries TRBV7-2 and TRBJ2-3, with 8 bases that match TRBD1. Trimming took 3 bases from V and 0 from J; bases not matched to a gene: 5. The CDR3 contains 16 residues. Germline assignment: CDR1 SGHTA and CDR2 FQGNSA. Here the CDR3 DNA reads TGTGCCAGCAGCTTGCAGGGGGCATCGAGCACAGATACGCAGTATTTT. Translating gives CASSLQGASSTDTQYF.

The rearrangement joins TRBV7-9 to TRBJ2-7; 10 bases fit TRBD1. The germline V gene encodes CDR1 SEHNR and CDR2 FQNEAQ (reference sequence). CDR3 size: 14 residues. After removal of 3 bases from V and 4 bases from J, the junction contained 3 bases not matched to a gene. The CDR3 DNA reads TGTGCCAGCAGCTTCGACAGGGGGCCATACGAGCAGTACTTC. It is translated as CASSFDRGPYEQYF. The variable domain in full, with the rest retrieved from reference TRBV7-9 and TRBJ2-7, is DTGVSQNPRHKITKRGQNVTFRCDPISEHNRLYWYRQTLGQGPEFLTYFQNEAQLEKSRLLSDRFSAERPKGSFSTLEIQRTEQGDSAMYLCASSFDRGPYEQYFGPGTRLTVT.

V is TRBV7-2 and J is TRBJ2-7; TRBD1 might be the D (6 bases). The CDR3 is made up of 14 amino acids. The V gene's germline CDR1 is SGHTA and CDR2 FQGNSA. With 5 bases removed from V and 5 bases from J, the gap between germline ends came to 16 bases. CDR3 loop: CASSQGQSHHEQYF. The CDR3 bases are TGTGCCAGCAGCCAAGGACAGAGTCACCACGAGCAGTACTTC. Looking up the rest from reference TRBV7-2 and TRBJ2-7 gives the full variable domain: GAGVSQSPSNKVTEKGKDVELRCDPISGHTALYWYRQSLGQGLEFLIYFQGNSAPDKSGLPSDRFSAERTGGSVSTLTIQRTQQEDSAVYLCASSQGQSHHEQYFGPGTRLTVT.

This clonotype was seen a handful of times. The rearrangement joins TRBV5-4 to TRBJ2-2; no reliable D call. V lost 0 bases and J 5 bases, leaving 11 bases between the germline ends. The CDR3 has 15 amino acids. Germline CDR1 and CDR2: SGHNT and YYREEE (reference sequence). As DNA, the CDR3 is TGTGCCAGCAGCTTGGGGCAGACAAGGACCGGGGAGCTGTTTTTT. Amino acids: CASSLGQTRTGELFF.

The sample holds a few counts of this clonotype. The CDR3 nucleotides read TGCAGTGCTAGGATGAACACTGAAGCTTTCTTT. This encodes CSARMNTEAFF. The chain carries TRBV20-1 and TRBJ1-1; D unresolved. CDR3 size: 11 residues. Deletions cut 3 bases from V and 0 bases from J, with 2 bases between. The germline V gene has CDR1 DFQATT and CDR2 SNEGSKA (reference sequence).

CDR3 sequence (DNA): TGCAGTGCTACCGAACCCGCCTTCGGTGAGCAGTTCTTC. Residues: CSATEPAFGEQFF. This rearrangement joins TRBV20-1 to TRBJ2-1; D ambiguous. V shed 4 bases and J shed 9 bases, with 16 bases lying between them. The CDR3 length is 13 residues. Germline V CDR1 and CDR2: DFQATT, SNEGSKA (reference sequence).

In its sample, this clonotype was seen many times. The V call is TRBV11-2, the J call TRBJ2-5; tentatively, D is TRBD1 or TRBD2 (6 bases each). This CDR3 is 14 amino acids long. Trimming took 5 bases from V and 5 from J, leaving 15 bases between them. Germline V CDR1 and CDR2: SGHAT, FQNNGV. The CDR3: CASSLLGGPETQYF. CDR3 nucleotides: TGTGCCAGCAGCCTTCTGGGGGGCCCGGAGACCCAGTACTTC.

Many counts were recorded for this clonotype. The CDR3 sequence: CSAGAAYGGGNQPQHF. The CDR3 bases are TGCAGTGCTGGGGCTGCATACGGGGGCGGGAATCAGCCCCAGCATTTT. The chain links TRBV20-1 to TRBJ1-5, with D perhaps matching TRBD1 (6 bases). CDR1 is DFQATT, CDR2 SNEGSKA, per germline (reference sequence). This CDR3 has 16 amino acids. Trimming took 5 bases from V and 4 from J, leaving 21 bases between them.

This clonotype was counted between two and nine times. This chain joins TRBV9 and TRBJ2-6; D unclear. The CDR3 has 16 amino acids. The V gene lost 0 bases and the J gene lost 0 bases, with 7 bases spanning the gap. Germline CDR1 and CDR2: SGDLS and YYNGEE. CDR3 DNA sequence: TGTGCCAGCAGCGTAGAGGCCAACTCTGGGGCCAACGTCCTGACTTTC. Amino acid sequence: CASSVEANSGANVLTF.

This clonotype turned up a few times. This chain joins TRBV24-1 and TRBJ2-5; 7 bases fit TRBD1. Germline V lookup: CDR1 KGHDR, CDR2 SFDVKD. With V trimmed by 9 bases and J by 3 bases, 3 bases remained unmatched. This CDR3 contains 12 residues. CDR3 region: CATRDRKETQYF. The CDR3 DNA reads as TGTGCCACCCGGGACAGAAAAGAGACCCAGTACTTC.

V and J are TRBV15 and TRBJ1-1, with 11 bases that match TRBD1. The CDR3 covers 15 residues. Trimming removed 6 bases from V and 5 bases from J; junction bases left unmatched: 8. Looked up from germline, CDR1 is LNHNV and CDR2 is YYDKDF (reference sequence). Written as DNA, the CDR3 is TGTGCCACCAGTCCTGGGACAGGGGGACAAACTGAAGCTTTCTTT. Residues: CATSPGTGGQTEAFF.